These T cell receptor beta chains were read from a single sample in a study of Graves' ophthalmopathy and Graves' hyperthyroidism. TCRdb called the multiplex PCR reads again in MiXCR, with one record for every CDR3 protein. The sample shows some 390,000 distinct CDR3 sequences, approximately 20% of them seen only once. What was sequenced was peripheral blood. Receptor source: a woman in her late teens or twenties with Graves' ophthalmopathy. Both conserved end residues are part of each CDR3. D genes are given only for firm matches. Clone sizes are given selectively: once, few, many, or a class where the clone is expanded.

>NA|TRBJ1-2|TRBV28|NA
TGTGCCAGCACCCCAGTTTGGGGTTATGGCTACACCTTC
CASTPVWGYGYTF
>many|TRBJ1-1|TRBV11-1|NA
TGTGCCAGCAGCTTACCTAGGGGGAGGGCCCCGGGGACTGAAGCTTTCTTT
CASSLPRGRAPGTEAFF
>NA|TRBJ1-2|TRBV2|NA
TGTGCCAGCAGTGAAGTGGGGGCCCCGGCCTTAGATGGCTACACCTTC
CASSEVGAPALDGYTF
>many|TRBJ2-7|TRBV20-1|TRBD1
TGCAGTACCACGGGGACAGGGGGGAACGAGCAGTACTTC
CSTTGTGGNEQYF
>many|TRBJ2-7|TRBV6-5|TRBD2
TGTGCCAGCACTAGCGGGGGGCCAGCCGAGCAGTACTTC
CASTSGGPAEQYF
>many|TRBJ1-1|TRBV12-3/TRBV12-4|NA
TGTGCCAGCAGGAGGACAGCGATGAACACTGAAGCTTTCTTT
CASRRTAMNTEAFF
>many|TRBJ2-7|TRBV3-1|TRBD2
TGTGCCAGCAGCCCCACAGCGGGGCGGACCTACGAGCAGTACTTC
CASSPTAGRTYEQYF
>many|TRBJ1-1|TRBV18|TRBD1
TGTGCCAGCTCAGCGGACAGGGTGGCGACTGAAGCTTTCTTT
CASSADRVATEAFF
>many|TRBJ1-2|TRBV5-6|NA
TGTGCCAGCGCACTCGGACAGTACTATGGCTACACCTTC
CASALGQYYGYTF
>NA|TRBJ1-2|TRBV6-1|TRBD1
TGTGCCAGCAGTGAAGTCCATTACCGGGACAGGCCCTATGGCTACACCTTC
CASSEVHYRDRPYGYTF
>many|TRBJ2-2|TRBV6-2/TRBV6-3|NA
TGTGCCAGTAAACTCGATAACAGGGCCGGGACCGGGGAGCTGTTTTTT
CASKLDNRAGTGELFF
>NA|TRBJ1-2|TRBV12-3/TRBV12-4|NA
TGTGCCAGCAGGTCACAGGGTGCAGCTAACTATGGCTACACCTTC
CASRSQGAANYGYTF
>many|TRBJ2-7|TRBV4-3|NA
TGCGCCAGCAGCCAATTCGTTTCCGGAATTGTTAGGTCCTACGAGCAGTACTTC
CASSQFVSGIVRSYEQYF
>NA|TRBJ2-7|TRBV6-1|TRBD2
TGTGCCAGCAATCCTGAAACTAGCGGGGCCTACGAGCAGTACTTC
CASNPETSGAYEQYF
>many|TRBJ2-5|TRBV7-8|NA
TGTGCCAGCAGGCACGATAACCTGGGGAGGGAGACCCAGTACTTC
CASRHDNLGRETQYF
>NA|TRBJ1-3|TRBV7-9|NA
TGTGCCAGCAGCGTGACAGGACCCGGAAACACCATATATTTT
CASSVTGPGNTIYF
>many|TRBJ2-5|TRBV6-2/TRBV6-3|NA
TGTGCCAGCAGTTCCTTCCAAGAGACCCAGTACTTC
CASSSFQETQYF
>many|TRBJ2-7|TRBV19|TRBD1
TGTGCCAGTAGTCCAGAGACCAGACAGGGATCCGAGCAGTACTTC
CASSPETRQGSEQYF
>NA|TRBJ1-2|TRBV19|TRBD1
TGTGCCAGTAGTATAACAGGGGGTATCTATGGCTACACCTTC
CASSITGGIYGYTF
>many|TRBJ2-7|TRBV6-2/TRBV6-3|NA
TGTGCCAGCAGTTATTCCGACGCAGGGTCCCTTTACTCCTACGAGCAGTACTTC
CASSYSDAGSLYSYEQYF
>many|TRBJ2-7|TRBV11-2|NA
TGTGCCAGCAGCTTAACAAAAGAGCAGTACTTC
CASSLTKEQYF
>NA|TRBJ1-2|TRBV5-6|NA
TGTGCCAGCAGCTTGGCCTCGGGGGGGTACTATGGCTACACCTTC
CASSLASGGYYGYTF
>NA|TRBJ2-7|TRBV6-2/TRBV6-3|TRBD2
TGTGCCAGCAGATATACCCGGACTAGCGGGACCTACGAGCAGTACTTC
CASRYTRTSGTYEQYF
>many|TRBJ1-5|TRBV12-3/TRBV12-4|NA
TGTGCCAGCGGGCCGGGGGGGTCGTTCAATCAGCCCCAGCATTTT
CASGPGGSFNQPQHF
>many|TRBJ2-7|TRBV30|TRBD1
TGTGCCTGGAGGCAACCGGGACAGGGCATGATAATGTTC
CAWRQPGQGMIMF
>many|TRBJ1-6|TRBV7-2|TRBD1
TGTGCCAGCAGCTTCCGGCAGGGGGCAAGATATTCACCCCTCCACTTT
CASSFRQGARYSPLHF
>many|TRBJ2-2|TRBV6-1|NA
TGTGCCAGCACTAGAGGAGGGTCGAACACCGGGGAGCTGTTTTTT
CASTRGGSNTGELFF
>NA|TRBJ1-2|TRBV6-1|NA
TGTGCCAGCAGTGAGGGGCAGGGAGGCTATGGCTACACCTTC
CASSEGQGGYGYTF
>NA|TRBJ1-2|TRBV28|TRBD1
TGTGCCAGCAGTTTTAGAGGACAGGGGACCTATGGCTACACCTTC
CASSFRGQGTYGYTF
>many|TRBJ1-1|TRBV11-2|TRBD1
TGTGCCAGCAGCCGTATACTGGGGACAGGGGGCACTGAAGCTTTCTTT
CASSRILGTGGTEAFF
>many|TRBJ1-5|TRBV19|NA
TGTGCCAGTAGTATGGTCGGGGTGGCAGGCCCCCAGCATTTT
CASSMVGVAGPQHF
>many|TRBJ1-1|TRBV27|NA
TGTGCCAGCAGTTTAGGGTTCGGTGGCACTGAAGCTTTCTTT
CASSLGFGGTEAFF
>NA|TRBJ1-1|TRBV20-1|NA
TGCAGTGCTAGCGCCCTTTTCTCTACTGAAGCTTTCTTT
CSASALFSTEAFF
>NA|TRBJ2-5|TRBV12-3/TRBV12-4|NA
TGTGCCAGGGAGACGGGACCCTTTCAAGAGACCCAGTACTTC
CARETGPFQETQYF
>NA|TRBJ2-7|TRBV30|NA
TGTGCCTGGAGTGTACGTGGAGAGCAGTACTTC
CAWSVRGEQYF
>many|TRBJ1-5|TRBV6-2/TRBV6-3|NA
TGTGCCAGCAGCCCGACAGTTAGCAATCAGCCCCAGCATTTT
CASSPTVSNQPQHF
>many|TRBJ2-7|TRBV28|NA
TGTGCCAGCAGTTGGCCATTACGCTACGAGCAGTACTTC
CASSWPLRYEQYF
>many|TRBJ1-1|TRBV18|NA
TGTGCCAGCTCACCCGAAATACTACAGAACACTGAAGCTTTCTTT
CASSPEILQNTEAFF
>many|TRBJ2-7|TRBV13|NA
TGTGCCAGCAGCCTTGTACAGCCGCTCTCCTACGAGCAGTACTTC
CASSLVQPLSYEQYF